The source of this TCR beta chain is a study of blood T cell repertoires in COVID-19. Background on the study: Sources were T cells, B-cell-depleted T cells, or PBMCs; the material itself was cDNA or gDNA.

Sequencing was performed with immunoSEQ multiplex PCR; in TCRdb, only in-frame clones are kept and a portion is missing. The sample holds approximately 63,000 clones, about 90% seen once. Germline V gives CDR1 MGHRA, CDR2 YSYEKL. The CDR3 length is 17 residues. The ends were cut back, 1 base at V and 9 bases at J, with 22 bases in the middle. The V call is TRBV4-1, the J call TRBJ2-1; possibly TRBD1 for D (5 bases). The sequence was obtained from an older man in a cohort sampled during active COVID-19. The sample comprised peripheral blood. The DNA for the CDR3 is TGCGCCAGCAGCCAAGTAGGAAAGGACACCCGCCATACTGAGCAGTTCTTC. It translates to CASSQVGKDTRHTEQFF.